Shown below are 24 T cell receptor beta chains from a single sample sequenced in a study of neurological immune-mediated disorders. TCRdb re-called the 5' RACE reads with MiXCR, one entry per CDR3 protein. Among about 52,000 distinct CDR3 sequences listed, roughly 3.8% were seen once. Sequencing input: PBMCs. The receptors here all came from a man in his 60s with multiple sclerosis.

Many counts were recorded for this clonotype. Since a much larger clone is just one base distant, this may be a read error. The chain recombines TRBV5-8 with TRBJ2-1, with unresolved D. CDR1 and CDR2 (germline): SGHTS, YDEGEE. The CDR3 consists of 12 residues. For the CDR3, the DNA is TGTGACAGCAGCTTGAGACCCAATGAGCAGTTCTTC. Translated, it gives CDSSLRPNEQFF.

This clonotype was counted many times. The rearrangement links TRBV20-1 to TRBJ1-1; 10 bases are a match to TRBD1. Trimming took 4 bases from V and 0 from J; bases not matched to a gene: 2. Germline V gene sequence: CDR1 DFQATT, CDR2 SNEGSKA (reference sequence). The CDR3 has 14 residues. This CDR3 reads CSATGTGVNTEAFF. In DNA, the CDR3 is TGCAGTGCTACCGGGACAGGGGTGAACACTGAAGCTTTCTTT.

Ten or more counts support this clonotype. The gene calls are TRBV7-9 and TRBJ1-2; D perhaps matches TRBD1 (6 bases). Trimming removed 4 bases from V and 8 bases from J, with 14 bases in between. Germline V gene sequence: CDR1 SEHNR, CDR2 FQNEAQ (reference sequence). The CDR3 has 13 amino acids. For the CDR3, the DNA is TGTGCCAGCAGCTCGTACTGGACAGAAGGCTACACCTTC. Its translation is CASSSYWTEGYTF.

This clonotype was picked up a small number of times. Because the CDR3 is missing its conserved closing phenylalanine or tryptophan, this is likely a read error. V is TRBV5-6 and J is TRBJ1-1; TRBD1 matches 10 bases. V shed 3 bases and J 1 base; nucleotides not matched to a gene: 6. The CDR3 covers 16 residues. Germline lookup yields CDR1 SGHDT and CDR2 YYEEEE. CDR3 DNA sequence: TGTGCCAGCAGCTCCCGACAGGGGGCAACGAACACTGAAGCTTTCAAT. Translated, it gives CASSSRQGATNTEAFN.

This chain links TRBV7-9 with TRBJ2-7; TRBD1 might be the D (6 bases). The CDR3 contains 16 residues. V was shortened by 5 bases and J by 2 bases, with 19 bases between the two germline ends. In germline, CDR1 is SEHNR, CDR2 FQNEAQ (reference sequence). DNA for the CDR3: TGTGCCAGCAGCACCCCACAGGGTAAGAAGGCCTACGAGCAGTACTTC. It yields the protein CASSTPQGKKAYEQYF.

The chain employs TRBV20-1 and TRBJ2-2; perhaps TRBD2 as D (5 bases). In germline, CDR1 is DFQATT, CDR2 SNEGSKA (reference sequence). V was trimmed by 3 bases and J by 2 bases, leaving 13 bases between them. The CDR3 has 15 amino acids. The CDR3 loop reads CSARVTADNTGELFF. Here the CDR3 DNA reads TGCAGTGCTAGGGTCACAGCGGACAACACCGGGGAGCTGTTTTTT.

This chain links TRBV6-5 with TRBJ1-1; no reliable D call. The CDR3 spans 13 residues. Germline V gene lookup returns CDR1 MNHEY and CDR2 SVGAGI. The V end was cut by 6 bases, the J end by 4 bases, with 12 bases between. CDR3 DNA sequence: TGTGCCAGCAGACCCGGAAAAGCCACTGAAGCTTTCTTT. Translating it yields CASRPGKATEAFF.

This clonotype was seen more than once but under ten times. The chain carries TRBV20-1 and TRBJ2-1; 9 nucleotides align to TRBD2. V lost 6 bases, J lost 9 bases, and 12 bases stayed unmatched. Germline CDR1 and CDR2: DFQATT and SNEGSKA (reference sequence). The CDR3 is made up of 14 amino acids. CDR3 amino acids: CSATMGGGAPEQFF. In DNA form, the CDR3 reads TGCAGTGCCACCATGGGCGGGGGGGCCCCTGAGCAGTTCTTC.

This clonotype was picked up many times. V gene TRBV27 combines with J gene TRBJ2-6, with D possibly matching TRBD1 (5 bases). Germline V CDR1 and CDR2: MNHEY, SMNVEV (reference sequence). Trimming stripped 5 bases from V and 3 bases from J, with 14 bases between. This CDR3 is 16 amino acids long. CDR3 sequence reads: CASSKFQGFGANVLTF. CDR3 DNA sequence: TGTGCCAGCAGTAAATTCCAGGGCTTTGGGGCCAACGTCCTGACTTTC.

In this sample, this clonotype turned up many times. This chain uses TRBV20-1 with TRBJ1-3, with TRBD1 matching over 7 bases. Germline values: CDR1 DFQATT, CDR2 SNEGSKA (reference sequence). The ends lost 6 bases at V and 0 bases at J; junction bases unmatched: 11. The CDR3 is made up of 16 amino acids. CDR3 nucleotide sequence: TGCAGTGCGTTACCGAGACAGGGATACTCTGGAAACACCATATATTTT. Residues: CSALPRQGYSGNTIYF.

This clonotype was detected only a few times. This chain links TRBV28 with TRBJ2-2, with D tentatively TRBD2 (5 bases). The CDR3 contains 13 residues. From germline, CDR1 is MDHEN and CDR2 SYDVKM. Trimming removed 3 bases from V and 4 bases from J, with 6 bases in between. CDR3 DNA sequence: TGTGCCAGCAGTTTTGCGGGCACCGGGGAGCTGTTTTTT. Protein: CASSFAGTGELFF.

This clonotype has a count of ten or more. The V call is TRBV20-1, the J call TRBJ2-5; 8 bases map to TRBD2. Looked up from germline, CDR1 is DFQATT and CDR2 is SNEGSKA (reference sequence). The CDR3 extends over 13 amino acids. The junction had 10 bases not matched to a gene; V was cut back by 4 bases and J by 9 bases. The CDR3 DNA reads TGCAGTGCTAAGGAGGCGGGGGGACCGCCCCAGTACTTC. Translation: CSAKEAGGPPQYF.

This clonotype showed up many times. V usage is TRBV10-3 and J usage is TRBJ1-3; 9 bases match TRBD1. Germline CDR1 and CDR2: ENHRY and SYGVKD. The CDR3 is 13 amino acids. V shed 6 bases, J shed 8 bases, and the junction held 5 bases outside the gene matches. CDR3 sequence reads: CAIRGQGADTIYF. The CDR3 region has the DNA TGTGCCATCAGGGGACAGGGCGCAGACACCATATATTTT.

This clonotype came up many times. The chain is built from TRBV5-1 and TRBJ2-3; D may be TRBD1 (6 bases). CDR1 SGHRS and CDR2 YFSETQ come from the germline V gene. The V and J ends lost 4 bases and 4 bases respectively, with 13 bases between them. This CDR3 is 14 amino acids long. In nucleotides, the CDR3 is TGCGCCAGCAGCGGCGACAGGAACTCAGATACGCAGTATTTT. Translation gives CASSGDRNSDTQYF.

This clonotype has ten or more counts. CDR3 protein: CASRGTGEHEQFF. The DNA for the CDR3 is TGCGCCAGCAGAGGGACAGGGGAACATGAGCAGTTCTTC. The chain links TRBV5-1 to TRBJ2-1; 10 bases are a match to TRBD1. V lost 5 bases to trimming and J lost 8 bases; unmatched junction nucleotides: 4. Germline V gene lookup returns CDR1 SGHRS and CDR2 YFSETQ. This CDR3 contains 13 residues.

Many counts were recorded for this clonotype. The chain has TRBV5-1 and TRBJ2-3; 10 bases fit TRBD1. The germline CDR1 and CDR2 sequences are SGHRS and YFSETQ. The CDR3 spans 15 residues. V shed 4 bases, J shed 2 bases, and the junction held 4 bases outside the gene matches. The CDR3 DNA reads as TGCGCCAGCAGCCCCGGGACAGGGGTCACAGATACGCAGTATTTT. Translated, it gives CASSPGTGVTDTQYF.

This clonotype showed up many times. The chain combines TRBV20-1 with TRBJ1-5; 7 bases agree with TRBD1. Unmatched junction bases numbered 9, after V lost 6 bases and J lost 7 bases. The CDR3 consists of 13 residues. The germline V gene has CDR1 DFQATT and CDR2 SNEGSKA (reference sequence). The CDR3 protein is CSAPTGYEQPQHF. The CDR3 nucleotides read TGCAGTGCACCGACAGGGTATGAACAGCCCCAGCATTTT.

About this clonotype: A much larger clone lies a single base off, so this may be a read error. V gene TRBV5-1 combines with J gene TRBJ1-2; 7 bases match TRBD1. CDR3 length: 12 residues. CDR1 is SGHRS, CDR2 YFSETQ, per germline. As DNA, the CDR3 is TGCGCCAGCAGCATAGGGGGCTATAGCTACACCTTC. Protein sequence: CASSIGGYSYTF.

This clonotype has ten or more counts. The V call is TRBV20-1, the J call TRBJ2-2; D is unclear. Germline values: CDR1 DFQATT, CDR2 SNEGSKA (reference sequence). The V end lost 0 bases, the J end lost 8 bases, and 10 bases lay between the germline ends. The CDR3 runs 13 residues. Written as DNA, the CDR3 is TGCAGTGCTAGAGAGGCCTTGGTAGGGGAGCTGTTTTTT. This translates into CSAREALVGELFF.

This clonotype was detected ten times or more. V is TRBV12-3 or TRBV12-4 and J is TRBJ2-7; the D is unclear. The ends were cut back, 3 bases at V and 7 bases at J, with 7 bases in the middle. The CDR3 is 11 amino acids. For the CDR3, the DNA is TGTGCCAGCAGTTTTAGAAGTGAGCAGTACTTC. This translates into CASSFRSEQYF.

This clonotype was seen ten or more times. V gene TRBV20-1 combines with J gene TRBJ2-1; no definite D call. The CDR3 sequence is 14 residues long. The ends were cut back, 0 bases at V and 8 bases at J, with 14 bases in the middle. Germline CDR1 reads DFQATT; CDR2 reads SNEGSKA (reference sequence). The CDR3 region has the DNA TGCAGTGCTAGAGACGAGGTGGGGTTCTATGAGCAGTTCTTC. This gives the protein CSARDEVGFYEQFF.

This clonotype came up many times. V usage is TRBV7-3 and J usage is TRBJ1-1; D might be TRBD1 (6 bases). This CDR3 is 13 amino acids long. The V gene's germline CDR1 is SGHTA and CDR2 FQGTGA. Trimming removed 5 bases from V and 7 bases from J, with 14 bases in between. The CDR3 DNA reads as TGTGCCAGCAGCCCCCTGGGGGCGGGTGAAGCTTTCTTT. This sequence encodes CASSPLGAGEAFF.

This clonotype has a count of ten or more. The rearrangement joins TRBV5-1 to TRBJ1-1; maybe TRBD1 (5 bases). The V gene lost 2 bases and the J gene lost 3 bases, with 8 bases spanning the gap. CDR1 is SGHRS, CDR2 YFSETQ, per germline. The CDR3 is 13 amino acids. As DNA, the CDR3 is TGCGCCAGCAGCTTCGACAGCGACACTGAAGCTTTCTTT. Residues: CASSFDSDTEAFF.

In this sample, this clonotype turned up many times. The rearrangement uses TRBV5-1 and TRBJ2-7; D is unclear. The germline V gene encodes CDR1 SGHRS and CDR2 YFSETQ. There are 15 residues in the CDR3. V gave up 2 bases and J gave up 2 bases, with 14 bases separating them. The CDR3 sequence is CASSFSAALPYEQYF. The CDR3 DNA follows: TGCGCCAGCAGCTTCTCTGCAGCTCTTCCCTACGAGCAGTACTTC.